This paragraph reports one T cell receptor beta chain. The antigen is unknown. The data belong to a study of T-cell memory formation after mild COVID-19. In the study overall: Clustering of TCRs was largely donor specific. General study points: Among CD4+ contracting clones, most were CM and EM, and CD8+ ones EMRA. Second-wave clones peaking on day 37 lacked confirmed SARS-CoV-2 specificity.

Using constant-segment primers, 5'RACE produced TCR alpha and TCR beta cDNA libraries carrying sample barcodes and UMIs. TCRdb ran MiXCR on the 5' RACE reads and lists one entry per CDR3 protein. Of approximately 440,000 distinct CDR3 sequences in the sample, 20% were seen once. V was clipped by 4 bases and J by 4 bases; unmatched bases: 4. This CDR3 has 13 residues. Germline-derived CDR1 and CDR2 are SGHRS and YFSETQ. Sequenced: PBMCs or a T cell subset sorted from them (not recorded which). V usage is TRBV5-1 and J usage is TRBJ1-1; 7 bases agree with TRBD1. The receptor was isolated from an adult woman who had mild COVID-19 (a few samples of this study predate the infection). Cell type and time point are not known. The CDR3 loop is CASSVDRTTEAFF. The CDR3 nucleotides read TGCGCCAGCAGCGTGGACAGGACCACTGAAGCTTTCTTT.